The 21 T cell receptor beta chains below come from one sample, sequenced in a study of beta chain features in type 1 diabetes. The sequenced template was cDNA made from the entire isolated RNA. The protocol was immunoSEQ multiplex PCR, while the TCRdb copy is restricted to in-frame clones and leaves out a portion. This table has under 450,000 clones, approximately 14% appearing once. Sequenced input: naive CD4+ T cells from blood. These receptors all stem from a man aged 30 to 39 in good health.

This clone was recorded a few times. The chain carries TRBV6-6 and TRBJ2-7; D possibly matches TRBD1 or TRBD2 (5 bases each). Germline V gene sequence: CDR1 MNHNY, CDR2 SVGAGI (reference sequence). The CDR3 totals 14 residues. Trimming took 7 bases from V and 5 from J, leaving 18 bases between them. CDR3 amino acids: CASNTGTRYNEQYV. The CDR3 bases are TGTGCCAGCAATACCGGGACCCGTTACAACGAGCAGTACGTC.

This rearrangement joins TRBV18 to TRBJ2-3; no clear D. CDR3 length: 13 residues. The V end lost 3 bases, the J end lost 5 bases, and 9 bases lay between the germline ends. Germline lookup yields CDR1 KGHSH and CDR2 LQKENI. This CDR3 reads CASSPNLGDTQYF. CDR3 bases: TGTGCCAGCTCACCGAACCTTGGAGATACGCAGTATTTT.

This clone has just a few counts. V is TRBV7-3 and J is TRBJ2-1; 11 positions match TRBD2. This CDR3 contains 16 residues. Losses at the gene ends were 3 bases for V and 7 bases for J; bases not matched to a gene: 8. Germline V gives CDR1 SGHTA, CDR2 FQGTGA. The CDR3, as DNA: TGTGCCAGCAGCTTGTCGGTAGCGGGAGGGAGGAATGAGCAGTTCTTC. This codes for CASSLSVAGGRNEQFF.

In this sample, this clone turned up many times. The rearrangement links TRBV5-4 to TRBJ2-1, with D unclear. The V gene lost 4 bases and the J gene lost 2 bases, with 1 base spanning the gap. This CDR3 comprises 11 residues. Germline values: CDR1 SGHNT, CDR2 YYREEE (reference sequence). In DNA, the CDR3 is TGTGCCAGCAGCACCTACAATGAGCAGTTCTTC. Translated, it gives CASSTYNEQFF.

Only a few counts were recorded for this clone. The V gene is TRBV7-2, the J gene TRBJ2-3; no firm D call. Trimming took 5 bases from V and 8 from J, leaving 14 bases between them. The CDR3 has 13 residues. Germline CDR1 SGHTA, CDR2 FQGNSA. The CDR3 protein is CASSPNLQLTQYF. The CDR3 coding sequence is TGTGCCAGCAGCCCTAACCTTCAACTTACGCAGTATTTT.

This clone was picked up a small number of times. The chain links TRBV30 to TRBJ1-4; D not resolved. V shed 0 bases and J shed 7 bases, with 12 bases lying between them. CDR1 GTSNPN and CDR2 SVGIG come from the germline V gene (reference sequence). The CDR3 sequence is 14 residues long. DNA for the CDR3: TGTGCCTGGAGTGTACGATTTGTCGCTGAAAAACTGTTTTTT. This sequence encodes CAWSVRFVAEKLFF.

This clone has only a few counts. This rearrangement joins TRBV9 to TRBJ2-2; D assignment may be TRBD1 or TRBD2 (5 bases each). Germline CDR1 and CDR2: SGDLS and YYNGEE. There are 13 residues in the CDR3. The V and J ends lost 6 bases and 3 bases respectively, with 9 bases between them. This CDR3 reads CASTLGDTGELFF. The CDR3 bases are TGTGCCAGCACCTTGGGGGACACCGGGGAGCTGTTTTTT. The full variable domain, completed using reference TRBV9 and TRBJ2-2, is DSGVTQTPKHLITATGQRVTLRCSPRSGDLSVYWYQQSLDQGLQFLIQYYNGEERAKGNILERFSAQQFPDLHSELNLSSLELGDSALYFCASTLGDTGELFFGEGSRLTVL.

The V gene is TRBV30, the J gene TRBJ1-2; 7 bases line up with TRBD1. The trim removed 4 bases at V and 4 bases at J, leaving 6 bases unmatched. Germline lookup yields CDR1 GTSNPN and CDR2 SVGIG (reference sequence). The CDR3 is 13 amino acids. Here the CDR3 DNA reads TGTGCCTGGAAAGGAGGGGGCCTCTATGGCTACACCTTC. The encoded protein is CAWKGGGLYGYTF.

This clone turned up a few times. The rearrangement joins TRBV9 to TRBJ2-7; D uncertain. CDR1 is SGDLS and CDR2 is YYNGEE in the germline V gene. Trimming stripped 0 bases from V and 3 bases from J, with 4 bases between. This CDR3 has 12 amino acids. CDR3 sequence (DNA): TGTGCCAGCAGCGTAGATGGCTACGAGCAGTACTTC. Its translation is CASSVDGYEQYF. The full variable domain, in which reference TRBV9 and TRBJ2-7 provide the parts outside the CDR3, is DSGVTQTPKHLITATGQRVTLRCSPRSGDLSVYWYQQSLDQGLQFLIQYYNGEERAKGNILERFSAQQFPDLHSELNLSSLELGDSALYFCASSVDGYEQYFGPGTRLTVT.

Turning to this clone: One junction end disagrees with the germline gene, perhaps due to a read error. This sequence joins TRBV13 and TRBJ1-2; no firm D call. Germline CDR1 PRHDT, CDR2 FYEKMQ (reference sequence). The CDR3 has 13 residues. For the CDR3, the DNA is TGTGCCAGCAGCTTAGCCCGAAACTACGGCTACACCTTC. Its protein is CASSLARNYGYTF.

In nucleotides, the CDR3 is TGTGCCAGCAGTTACCGAGGTGTGGTAGCCAAAAACATTCAGTACTTC. Translated, it gives CASSYRGVVAKNIQYF. The V call is TRBV6-5, the J call TRBJ2-4; D unclear. CDR1 and CDR2 from the germline V gene are MNHEY and SVGAGI. Trimming left V 2 bases short and J 0 bases short, with 11 bases between. The CDR3 length is 16 residues.

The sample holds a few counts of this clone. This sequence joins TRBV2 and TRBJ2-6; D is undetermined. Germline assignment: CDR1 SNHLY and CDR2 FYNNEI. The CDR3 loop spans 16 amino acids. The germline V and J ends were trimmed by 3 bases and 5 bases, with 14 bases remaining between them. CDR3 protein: CASSDHFPSRANVLTF. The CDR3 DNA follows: TGTGCCAGCAGTGATCACTTCCCCTCGAGGGCCAACGTCCTGACTTTC.

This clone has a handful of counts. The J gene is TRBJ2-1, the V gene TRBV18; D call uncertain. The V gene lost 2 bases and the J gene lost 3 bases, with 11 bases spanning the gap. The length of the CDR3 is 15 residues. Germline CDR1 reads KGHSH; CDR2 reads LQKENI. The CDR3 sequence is CASSPGSGNYNEQFF. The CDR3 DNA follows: TGTGCCAGCTCACCAGGGTCTGGTAACTACAATGAGCAGTTCTTC.

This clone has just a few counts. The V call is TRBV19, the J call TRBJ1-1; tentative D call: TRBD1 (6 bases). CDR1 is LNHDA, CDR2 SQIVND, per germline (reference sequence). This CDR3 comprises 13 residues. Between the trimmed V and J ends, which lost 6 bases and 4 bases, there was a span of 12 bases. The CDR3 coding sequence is TGTGCCAGTAGCGCACAGGGACGCACTGAAGCTTTCTTT. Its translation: CASSAQGRTEAFF.

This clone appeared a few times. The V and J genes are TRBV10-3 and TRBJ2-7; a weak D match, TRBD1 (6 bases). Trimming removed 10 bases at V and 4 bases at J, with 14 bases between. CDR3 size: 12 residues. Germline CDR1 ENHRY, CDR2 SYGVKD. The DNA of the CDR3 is TGTGCCACCCAGGGGCCGGCGTACGAGCAGTACGTC. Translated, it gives CATQGPAYEQYV.

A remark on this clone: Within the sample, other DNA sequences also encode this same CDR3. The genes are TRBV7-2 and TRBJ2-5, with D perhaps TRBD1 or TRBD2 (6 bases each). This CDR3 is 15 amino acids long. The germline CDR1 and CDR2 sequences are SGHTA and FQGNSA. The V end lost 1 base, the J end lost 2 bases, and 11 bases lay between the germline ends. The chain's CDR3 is CASSLGGGRQETQYF. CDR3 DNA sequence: TGTGCCAGCAGCTTAGGAGGGGGGCGTCAAGAGACCCAGTACTTC.

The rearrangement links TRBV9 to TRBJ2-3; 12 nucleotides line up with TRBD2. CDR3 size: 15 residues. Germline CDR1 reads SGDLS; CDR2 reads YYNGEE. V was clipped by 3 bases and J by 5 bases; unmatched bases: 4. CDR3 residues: CASSAWTSGEDTQYF. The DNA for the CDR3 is TGTGCCAGCAGCGCTTGGACTAGCGGGGAAGATACGCAGTATTTT.

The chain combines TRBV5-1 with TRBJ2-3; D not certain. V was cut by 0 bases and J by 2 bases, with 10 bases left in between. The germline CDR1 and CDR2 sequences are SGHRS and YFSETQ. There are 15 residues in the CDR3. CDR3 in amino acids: CASSLGSQNTDTQYF. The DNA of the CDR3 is TGCGCCAGCAGCTTGGGCAGCCAGAACACAGATACGCAGTATTTT.

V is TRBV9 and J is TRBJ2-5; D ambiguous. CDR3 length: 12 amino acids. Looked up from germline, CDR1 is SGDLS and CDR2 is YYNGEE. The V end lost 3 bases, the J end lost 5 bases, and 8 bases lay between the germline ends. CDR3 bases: TGTGCCAGCAGCGCGGATATGGAGACCCAGTACTTC. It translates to CASSADMETQYF.

The CDR3 spells CASSWGGYEQYF. The DNA for the CDR3 is TGTGCCAGCAGCTGGGGCGGATACGAGCAGTACTTC. The V call is TRBV5-4, the J call TRBJ2-7, with a weak D call TRBD1 (5 bases). Per the germline V gene, CDR1 is SGHNT and CDR2 is YYREEE (reference sequence). Trimming stripped 3 bases from V and 4 bases from J, with 8 bases between. There are 12 residues in the CDR3.

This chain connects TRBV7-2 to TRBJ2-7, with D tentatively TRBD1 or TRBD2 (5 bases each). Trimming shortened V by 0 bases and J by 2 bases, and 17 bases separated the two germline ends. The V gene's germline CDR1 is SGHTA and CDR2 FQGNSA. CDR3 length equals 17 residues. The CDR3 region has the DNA TGTGCCAGCAGCTTAGCGACTGGGACCTATGAGGCCTACGAGCAGTACGTC. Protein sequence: CASSLATGTYEAYEQYV.